Listed below are T cell receptor beta chains from one sample, sequenced in a study of blood T cell repertoires in COVID-19. The protocol was immunoSEQ multiplex PCR, while the TCRdb copy is restricted to in-frame clones and leaves out a portion. The table shows approximately 85,000 clones, with 70% to 90% occurring only once. The sample taken for sequencing was peripheral blood. The receptors originated from a woman of 80 years or more in a cohort sampled during active or convalescent COVID-19. Both conserved end residues are part of each CDR3. The D gene is left open where the match is weak. The size of a clone is reported for some rows only, either as once, few or many, or as a class for expanded clones.

d_call	j_call	clone_size	v_call	cdr3_nt	cdr3_aa
NA	TRBJ2-5	NA	TRBV6-6	TGTGCCAGCAGTTACTCGGGTTCCAGGGCCCAAGAGACCCAGTACTTC	CASSYSGSRAQETQYF
TRBD1	TRBJ1-2	few	TRBV9	TGTGCCAGCAGCCACGGACAGGACTATGGCTACACCTTC	CASSHGQDYGYTF
NA	TRBJ1-1	NA	TRBV6-5	TGTGCCAGCACAGGGGAGTTGGGGAACACTGAAGCTTTCTTT	CASTGELGNTEAFF
NA	TRBJ2-2	NA	TRBV5-1	TGCGCCAGCAGCCGAAACAGGGGGGAGCTGTTTTTT	CASSRNRGELFF
TRBD1	TRBJ1-5	NA	TRBV4-2	TGTGCCAGCAGCCAAGATGGACAGGGTAATCAGCCCCAGCATTTT	CASSQDGQGNQPQHF
NA	TRBJ2-5	NA	TRBV9	TGTGCCAGCAGCCCCGCCGGGACTCAAGAGACCCAGTACTTC	CASSPAGTQETQYF
TRBD2	TRBJ2-1	NA	TRBV6-4	TGTGCCAGCAGTGACTTTAGCGGGAGGACCCTGGATGAGCAGTTCTTC	CASSDFSGRTLDEQFF
NA	TRBJ1-5	NA	TRBV5-1	TGCGCCAGCAGCTTTGACAGCCCCAATCAGCCCCAGCATTTT	CASSFDSPNQPQHF
NA	TRBJ2-1	NA	TRBV10-1	TGCGCCAGCAGTGATCCCAGGAATGAGCAGTTCTTC	CASSDPRNEQFF
NA	TRBJ1-6	NA	TRBV19	TGTGCCAGTAACCCCGGGTGGGATTCACCCCTCCACTTT	CASNPGWDSPLHF
NA	TRBJ2-1	NA	TRBV13	TGTGCCAGCAGCTTCTTAACTAGCTACGAGCAGTTCTTC	CASSFLTSYEQFF
NA	TRBJ2-5	NA	TRBV24-1	TGTGCCACCAGTGGAGCGGGCGAAGGGTCAGAGACCCAGTACTTC	CATSGAGEGSETQYF
NA	TRBJ2-5	NA	TRBV3-1/TRBV3-2	TGTGCCAGCAGCCCGCACTACGTGGAGACCCAGTACTTC	CASSPHYVETQYF
TRBD1	TRBJ2-7	few	TRBV7-9	TGTGCCAGCAGCTCGCCTCCGGGACAGGGGAGCCACGAGCAGTACTTC	CASSSPPGQGSHEQYF
TRBD2	TRBJ2-7	NA	TRBV10-3	TGTGCCATCCAAAAAGGACTAGCGGGAGTCTACGAGCAGTACTTC	CAIQKGLAGVYEQYF
TRBD2	TRBJ2-1	NA	TRBV30	TGTGCCTGGAGTGTACTTACTAGCGGGAGGGCCGCTTTGATGAATGAGCAGTTCTTC	CAWSVLTSGRAALMNEQFF
TRBD2	TRBJ2-5	NA	TRBV24-1	TGTGCCACCAGGCCCGGGACTAGCGGGGGCGAAGAGACCCAGTACTTC	CATRPGTSGGEETQYF
TRBD2	TRBJ2-5	NA	TRBV2	TGTGCCAGCAGTGGCCCTACTAGCGGGATGGTAAAGACCCAGTACTTC	CASSGPTSGMVKTQYF
NA	TRBJ2-3	once	TRBV6-1	TGTGCCAGCAGTGAAGACAGGGCCACAGATACGCAGTATTTT	CASSEDRATDTQYF
NA	TRBJ1-1	few	TRBV3-1/TRBV3-2	TGTGCCAGCAGCCAGAGTCCTTATGGGAGGAAGAACACTGAAGCTTTCTTT	CASSQSPYGRKNTEAFF